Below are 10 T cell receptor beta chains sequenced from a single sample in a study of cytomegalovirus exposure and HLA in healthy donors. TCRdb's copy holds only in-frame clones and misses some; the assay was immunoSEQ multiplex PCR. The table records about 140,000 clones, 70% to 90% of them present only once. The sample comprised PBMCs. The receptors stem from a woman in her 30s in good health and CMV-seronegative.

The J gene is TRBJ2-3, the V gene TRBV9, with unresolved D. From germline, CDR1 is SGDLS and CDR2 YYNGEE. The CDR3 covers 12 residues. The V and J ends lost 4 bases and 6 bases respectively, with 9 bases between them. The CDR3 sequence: CASSPGYDTQYF. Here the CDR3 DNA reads TGTGCCAGCAGCCCCGGGTATGATACGCAGTATTTT. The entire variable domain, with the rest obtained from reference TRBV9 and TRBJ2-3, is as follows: DSGVTQTPKHLITATGQRVTLRCSPRSGDLSVYWYQQSLDQGLQFLIQYYNGEERAKGNILERFSAQQFPDLHSELNLSSLELGDSALYFCASSPGYDTQYFGPGTRLTVL.

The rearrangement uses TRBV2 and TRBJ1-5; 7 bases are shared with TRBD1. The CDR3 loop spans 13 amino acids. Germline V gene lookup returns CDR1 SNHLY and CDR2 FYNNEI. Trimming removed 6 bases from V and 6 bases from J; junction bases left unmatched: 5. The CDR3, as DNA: TGTGCCAGCAGCGGAGACAGGGTTCAGCCCCAGCATTTT. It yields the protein CASSGDRVQPQHF.

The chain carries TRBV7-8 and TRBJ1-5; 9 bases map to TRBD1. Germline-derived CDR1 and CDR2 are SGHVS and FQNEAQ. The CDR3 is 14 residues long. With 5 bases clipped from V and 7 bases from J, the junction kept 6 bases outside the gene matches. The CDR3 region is CASSPGTGLQPQHF. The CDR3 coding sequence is TGTGCCAGCAGCCCCGGGACAGGGCTGCAGCCCCAGCATTTT.

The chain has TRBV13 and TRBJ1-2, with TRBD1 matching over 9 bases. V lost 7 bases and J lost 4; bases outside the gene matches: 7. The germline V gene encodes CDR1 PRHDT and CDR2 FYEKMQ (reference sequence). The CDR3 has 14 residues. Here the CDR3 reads CASTSDRGGYGYTF. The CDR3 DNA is TGTGCCAGCACCTCGGACAGGGGTGGCTATGGCTACACCTTC.

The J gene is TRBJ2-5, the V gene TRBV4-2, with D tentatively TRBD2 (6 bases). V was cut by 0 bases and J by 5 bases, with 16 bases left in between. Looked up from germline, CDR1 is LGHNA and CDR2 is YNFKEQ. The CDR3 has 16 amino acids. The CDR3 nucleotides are TGTGCCAGCAGCCAAGAATATTCGGGCGGGGAGGAGACCCAGTACTTC. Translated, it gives CASSQEYSGGEETQYF.

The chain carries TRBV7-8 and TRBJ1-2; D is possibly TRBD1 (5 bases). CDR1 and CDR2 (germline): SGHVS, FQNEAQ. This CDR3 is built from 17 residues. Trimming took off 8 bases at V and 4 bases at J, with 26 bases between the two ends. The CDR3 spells CASRPWGRLIVGYGYTF. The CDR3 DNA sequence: TGTGCCAGCCGCCCGTGGGGGAGGTTAATTGTCGGCTATGGCTACACCTTC.

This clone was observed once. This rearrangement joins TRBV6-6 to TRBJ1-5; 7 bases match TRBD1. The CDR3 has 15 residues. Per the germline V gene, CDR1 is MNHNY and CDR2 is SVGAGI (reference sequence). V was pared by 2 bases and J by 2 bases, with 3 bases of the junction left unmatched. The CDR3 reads CASSYRQGRNQPQHF. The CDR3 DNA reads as TGTGCCAGCAGTTACCGACAGGGACGCAATCAGCCCCAGCATTTT.

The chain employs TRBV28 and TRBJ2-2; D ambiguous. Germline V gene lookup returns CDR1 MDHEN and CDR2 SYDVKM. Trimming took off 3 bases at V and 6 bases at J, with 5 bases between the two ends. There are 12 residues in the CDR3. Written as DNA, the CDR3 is TGTGCCAGCAGTTTGAGTGCCGGGGAGCTGTTTTTT. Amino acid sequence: CASSLSAGELFF.

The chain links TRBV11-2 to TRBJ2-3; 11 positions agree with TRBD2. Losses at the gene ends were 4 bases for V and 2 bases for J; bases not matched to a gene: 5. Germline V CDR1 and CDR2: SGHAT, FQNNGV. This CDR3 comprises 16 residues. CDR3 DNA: TGTGCCAGCAGCTCCCTAGCGGGGGGTATCACAGATACGCAGTATTTT. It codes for CASSSLAGGITDTQYF.

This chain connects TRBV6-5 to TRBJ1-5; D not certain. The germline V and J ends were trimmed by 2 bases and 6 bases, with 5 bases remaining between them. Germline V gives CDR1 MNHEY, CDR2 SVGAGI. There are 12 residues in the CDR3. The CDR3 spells CASSYPGQPQHF. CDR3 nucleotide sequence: TGTGCCAGCAGTTACCCCGGTCAGCCCCAGCATTTT.